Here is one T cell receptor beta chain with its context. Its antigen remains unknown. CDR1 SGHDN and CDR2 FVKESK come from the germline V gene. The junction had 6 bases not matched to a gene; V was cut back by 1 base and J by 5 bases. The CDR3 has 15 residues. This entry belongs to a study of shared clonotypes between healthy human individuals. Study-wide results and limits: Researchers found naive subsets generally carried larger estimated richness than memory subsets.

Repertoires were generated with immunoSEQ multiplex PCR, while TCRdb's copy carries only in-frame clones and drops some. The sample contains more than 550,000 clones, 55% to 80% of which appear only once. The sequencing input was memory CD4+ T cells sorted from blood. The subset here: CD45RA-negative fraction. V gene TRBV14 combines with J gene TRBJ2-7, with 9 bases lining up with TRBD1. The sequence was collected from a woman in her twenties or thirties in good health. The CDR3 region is CASSQVLQGADEQYF. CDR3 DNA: TGTGCCAGCAGCCAAGTTCTACAGGGGGCTGACGAGCAGTACTTC.